Listed below are T cell receptor beta chains from one sample, sequenced in a study of T cells in Graves' hyperthyroidism and ophthalmopathy. TCRdb re-derived calls from the multiplex PCR reads in MiXCR, one entry per CDR3 protein. The repertoire holds over 250,000 distinct CDR3 sequences, roughly 20% seen once, with around two thirds in the top ten. Sequencing used blood. The receptors originated from a man aged 25-45 years with Graves' ophthalmopathy. CDR3s include the opening cysteine and the closing phenylalanine or tryptophan.

V	J	CDR3
TRBV10-2	TRBJ1-1	CASSATGGPVTTEAFF
TRBV18	TRBJ1-1	CASSLGQLLDTEAFF
TRBV6-1	TRBJ1-4	CASSEIGTTEKLFF
TRBV12-3/TRBV12-4	TRBJ1-5	CASSPTGGHQPQHF
TRBV11-1	TRBJ2-1	CASSSGLEQFF
TRBV6-1	NA	CASGTVSYNEQYF
TRBV7-2	TRBJ2-2	CASSLVSLAGGTGELFF
TRBV10-3	TRBJ2-7	CAISEGVSYEQYF
TRBV11-3	TRBJ2-3	CASSSRDSTDTQYF
TRBV7-3	TRBJ2-1	CASSLSASGAVAQFF
TRBV6-5	TRBJ2-1	CASSLLGLDYNEQFF
TRBV6-1	TRBJ2-1	CASTPLRGGSSYNEQFF
TRBV28	TRBJ1-1	CASSLQVFEAFF
TRBV5-5	TRBJ2-1	CANSLRGLEQFF
TRBV2	TRBJ2-1	CASSKTRTSGSRNEQFF
TRBV11-2	TRBJ2-1	CASSRGTSGRARVNEQFF
TRBV3-1	TRBJ2-7	CASSNHQGAGGEQYF
TRBV28	TRBJ2-5	CASSFLGTSGRAGETQYF
TRBV12-3/TRBV12-4	TRBJ2-7	CASSLATLYEQYF
TRBV20-1	TRBJ1-5	CSARDRIPSLGQPQHF
TRBV11-2	TRBJ1-5	CASSPTGYNQPQHF
TRBV7-6	TRBJ2-3	CASSSEGWGRASTDTQYF
TRBV3-1	TRBJ1-5	CASSPTPDSNQPQHF
TRBV7-8	TRBJ1-5	CASSPAAGGSQPQHF
TRBV5-6	TRBJ1-1	CASSFGPGGKAEAFF
TRBV12-3/TRBV12-4	TRBJ2-3	CASSLARLGVLYF
TRBV6-1	TRBJ2-7	CASSESTGVKQYF
TRBV2	TRBJ2-7	CASSAETYEQYF
TRBV3-1	TRBJ2-7	CASSQTSYEQYF
TRBV7-9	TRBJ1-1	CASRLGTGNTEAFF
TRBV7-9	TRBJ2-1	CASSTRNRGANEQFF
TRBV12-3/TRBV12-4	TRBJ2-3	CASSLGSGTQYF
TRBV20-1	TRBJ1-1	CSARGGTGDTEAFF
TRBV20-1	TRBJ2-5	CSAGPAGETQYF
TRBV15	TRBJ1-4	CATSRDTLTSEKLFF
TRBV30	TRBJ2-1	CAWSVPLLAGKGDEQFF
TRBV7-8	TRBJ1-1	CASSPRQFIAVGAFF
TRBV20-1	TRBJ2-4	CSASYPGRNIQYF
TRBV20-1	TRBJ1-1	CSASARNTEAFF
TRBV24-1	TRBJ2-3	CATSDPVAGEDTQYF
TRBV4-1	TRBJ2-1	CASSPVGKGGSSYNEQFF
TRBV12-3/TRBV12-4	TRBJ2-7	CASTRDRDYYEQYF
TRBV2	TRBJ2-2	CASNFRDRDTGELFF
TRBV7-9	TRBJ2-7	CASSLPSGSYEQYF
TRBV19	TRBJ2-7	CASTRTAGSYEQYF
TRBV11-1	TRBJ1-1	CASSLGTRNTEAFF
TRBV6-5	TRBJ1-4	CASSYLGDRGREKLFF
TRBV20-1	TRBJ2-5	CSARGRQETQYF
TRBV12-3/TRBV12-4	TRBJ1-1	CATNAGGITEAFF
TRBV6-5	NA	CASSYGAGGPYNEQYF
TRBV18	TRBJ1-4	CASSLPTEPHEKLFF
TRBV6-2/TRBV6-3	TRBJ2-7	CASSPTSETYEQYF
TRBV24-1	TRBJ1-5	CATSEDSGNQPQHF